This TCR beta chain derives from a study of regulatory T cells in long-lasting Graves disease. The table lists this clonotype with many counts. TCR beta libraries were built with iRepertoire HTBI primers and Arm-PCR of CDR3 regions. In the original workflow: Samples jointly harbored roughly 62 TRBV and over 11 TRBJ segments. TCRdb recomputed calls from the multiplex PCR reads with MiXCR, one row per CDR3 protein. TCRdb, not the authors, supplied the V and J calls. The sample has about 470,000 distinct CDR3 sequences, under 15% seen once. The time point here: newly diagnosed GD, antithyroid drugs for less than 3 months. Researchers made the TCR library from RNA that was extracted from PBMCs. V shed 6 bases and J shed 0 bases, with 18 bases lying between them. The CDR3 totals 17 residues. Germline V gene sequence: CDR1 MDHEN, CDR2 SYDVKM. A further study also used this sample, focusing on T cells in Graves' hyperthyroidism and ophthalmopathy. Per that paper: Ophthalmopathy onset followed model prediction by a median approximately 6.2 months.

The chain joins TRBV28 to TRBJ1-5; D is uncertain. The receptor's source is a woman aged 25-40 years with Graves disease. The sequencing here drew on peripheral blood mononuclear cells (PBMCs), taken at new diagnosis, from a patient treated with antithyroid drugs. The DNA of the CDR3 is TGTGCCAGCAGCTTTCCCGCCTCGGGATATAGCAATCAGCCCCAGCATTTT. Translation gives CASSFPASGYSNQPQHF.